The 20 T cell receptor beta chains below were found in one sample sequenced in a study of identical twins. Each CDR3 protein gets one entry after TCRdb re-called the 5' RACE reads with MiXCR. In the table there are approximately 240,000 distinct CDR3 sequences, about 14% of which are singletons. The sequenced sample consisted of memory (CD45RO+) T cells sorted from blood. The origin of the receptors is a young woman in good health.

This clonotype was counted between two and nine times. This chain uses TRBV6-2 or TRBV6-3 with TRBJ1-2; a possible D gene is TRBD1 (5 bases). Germline V gene lookup returns CDR1 MNHEY and CDR2 SVGEGT. The V end lost 2 bases, the J end lost 11 bases, and 15 bases lay between the germline ends. This CDR3 comprises 13 residues. The CDR3 DNA is TGTGCCAGCAGTTACGGGGCGGATTTTCGTTACACCTTC. Translation: CASSYGADFRYTF.

This clonotype was found a few times. The chain joins TRBV6-5 to TRBJ2-6, with D tentatively TRBD1 (5 bases). The V and J ends lost 10 bases and 3 bases respectively, with 19 bases between them. CDR3 length: 16 amino acids. The germline V gene encodes CDR1 MNHEY and CDR2 SVGAGI. The CDR3 region is CATLNRKIFGANVLTF. CDR3 nucleotides: TGTGCCACCCTAAACAGGAAAATCTTTGGGGCCAACGTCCTGACTTTC.

The chain links TRBV3-1 to TRBJ2-5; D unresolved. This CDR3 has 15 amino acids. The germline V gene has CDR1 LGHDT and CDR2 YNNKEL (reference sequence). With 2 bases removed from V and 7 bases from J, the gap between germline ends came to 17 bases. CDR3: CASSQRRLPRGTQYF. The CDR3 region has the DNA TGTGCCAGCAGCCAAAGGCGACTCCCGCGCGGGACCCAGTACTTC.

This clonotype was seen a few times. J is TRBJ2-5 and V is TRBV9; 11 bases are shared with TRBD2. J was trimmed by 3 bases and V by 0 bases; bases with no gene match: 10. This CDR3 is built from 18 residues. The germline CDR1 and CDR2 sequences are SGDLS and YYNGEE. The CDR3 loop is CASSVGRLAGGRKETQYF. In DNA form, the CDR3 reads TGTGCCAGCAGCGTAGGTAGGCTAGCGGGAGGACGAAAAGAGACCCAGTACTTC.

In this sample, this clonotype turned up a few times. V usage is TRBV2 and J usage is TRBJ2-7; the D is unclear. The germline gives CDR1 SNHLY, CDR2 FYNNEI. The ends were cut back, 8 bases at V and 2 bases at J, with 16 bases in the middle. CDR3 length: 14 amino acids. The CDR3 protein is CASSFKLFAYEQYF. The CDR3 DNA reads as TGTGCCAGCTCCTTTAAACTTTTCGCCTACGAGCAGTACTTC.

In its sample, this clonotype was seen a few times. The CDR3 protein is CASSLQLAGAGDTQYF. CDR3 DNA: TGTGCCAGCAGCCTCCAACTAGCGGGAGCAGGTGATACGCAGTATTTT. V gene TRBV11-2 combines with J gene TRBJ2-3, with TRBD2 matching 11 bases. V lost 5 bases to trimming and J lost 6 bases; unmatched junction nucleotides: 10. The length of the CDR3 is 16 residues. Germline V CDR1 and CDR2: SGHAT, FQNNGV.

The chain combines TRBV18 with TRBJ2-7; 10 bases line up with TRBD2. The length of the CDR3 is 14 residues. J was trimmed by 7 bases and V by 8 bases; bases with no gene match: 11. CDR1 is KGHSH, CDR2 LQKENI, per germline. CDR3 amino acids: CASLLAGAMGEQYF. CDR3 nucleotides: TGTGCCAGCCTGCTAGCGGGGGCCATGGGGGAGCAGTACTTC. The entire variable domain, with the rest obtained from reference TRBV18 and TRBJ2-7, is as follows: NAGVMQNPRHLVRRRGQEARLRCSPMKGHSHVYWYRQLPEEGLKFMVYLQKENIIDESGMPKERFSAEFPKEGPSILRIQQVVRGDSAAYFCASLLAGAMGEQYFGPGTRLTVT.

The chain has TRBV9 and TRBJ2-3; the D gene is possibly TRBD2 (5 bases). The CDR3 extends over 14 amino acids. The germline V and J ends were trimmed by 6 bases and 3 bases, with 14 bases remaining between them. Germline values: CDR1 SGDLS, CDR2 YYNGEE. CDR3 sequence reads: CASTTEGATDTQYF. As DNA, the CDR3 is TGTGCCAGCACCACAGAGGGAGCGACAGATACGCAGTATTTT.

The chain carries TRBV12-3 or TRBV12-4 and TRBJ1-5, with TRBD1 as a possible D gene (5 bases). The CDR3 covers 13 residues. V was trimmed by 5 bases and J by 3 bases, leaving 8 bases between them. This CDR3 is CASSRQPNQPQHF. CDR3 nucleotide sequence: TGTGCCAGCAGTCGACAGCCCAATCAGCCCCAGCATTTT.

This sequence joins TRBV7-2 and TRBJ2-1; possible D gene TRBD1, 7 bases. CDR1 SGHTA and CDR2 FQGNSA come from the germline V gene. Trimming stripped 1 base from V and 6 bases from J, with 13 bases between. CDR3 size: 15 residues. The CDR3, as DNA: TGTGCCAGCAGCTTAGGCGGAGGGGGCATCAATGAGCAGTTCTTC. Amino acid sequence: CASSLGGGGINEQFF.

This clonotype was observed a few times. The rearrangement uses TRBV20-1 and TRBJ2-3, with TRBD1 as a possible D gene (6 bases). The CDR3 sequence is 14 residues long. V lost 5 bases and J lost 2, with 14 bases in between. Germline lookup yields CDR1 DFQATT and CDR2 SNEGSKA (reference sequence). The CDR3 protein is CSAFRTENTDTQYF. The CDR3 DNA sequence: TGCAGTGCTTTTCGGACAGAGAACACAGATACGCAGTATTTT.

Ten or more counts support this clonotype. The chain is built from TRBV20-1 and TRBJ2-7, with a tentative D call TRBD2 (6 bases). Germline-derived CDR1 and CDR2 are DFQATT and SNEGSKA (reference sequence). V was pared by 2 bases and J by 6 bases, with 14 bases between. The CDR3 loop spans 13 amino acids. CDR3 loop: CSARLPRGFEQYF. The CDR3 region has the DNA TGCAGTGCTAGACTACCCCGGGGGTTCGAGCAGTACTTC.

The chain recombines TRBV20-1 with TRBJ2-1, with 11 bases that match TRBD2. Trimming cost V 6 bases and J 10 bases; bases outside gene matches: 11. Germline V gene sequence: CDR1 DFQATT, CDR2 SNEGSKA (reference sequence). This CDR3 spans 14 amino acids. The CDR3 DNA follows: TGCAGTGCCCCGACTAGCGGGGAGGTAGGGGAGCAGTTCTTC. It encodes CSAPTSGEVGEQFF.

The gene calls are TRBV6-1 and TRBJ1-2; TRBD1 is a possible D gene (6 bases). The V gene lost 10 bases and the J gene lost 7 bases, with 22 bases spanning the gap. The CDR3 totals 14 residues. Germline V gives CDR1 MNHNS, CDR2 SASEGT. In DNA, the CDR3 is TGTGCCACAACTCGAGATGACAGGCGGGGTGGCTACACCTTC. Translating it yields CATTRDDRRGGYTF.

This clonotype has more than one count but fewer than ten. The chain has TRBV9 and TRBJ2-1; 14 positions match TRBD2. The germline gives CDR1 SGDLS, CDR2 YYNGEE. This CDR3 has 16 residues. The J segment lost 5 bases and the V segment lost 3 bases, leaving 4 bases of the junction unmatched. CDR3 DNA: TGTGCCAGCAGCGCTGGACTAGCGGGAGGAAACAATGAGCAGTTCTTC. This sequence encodes CASSAGLAGGNNEQFF.

The chain has TRBV12-5 and TRBJ2-7; 7 positions match TRBD1. V trimming: 1 base; J trimming: 3 bases; junction bases outside the gene matches: 0. This CDR3 is 13 amino acids long. Germline CDR1 is LGHNT and CDR2 is FRNRAP. The CDR3 region is CASGLGQGYEQYF. CDR3 bases: TGTGCTAGTGGTTTGGGACAGGGCTACGAGCAGTACTTC.

The sample holds a few counts of this clonotype. The V call is TRBV12-3 or TRBV12-4, the J call TRBJ2-1; the match to TRBD2 covers 8 bases. J lost 7 bases, V lost 3 bases, and 8 bases had no gene match. The CDR3 is 15 amino acids. The CDR3 DNA sequence: TGTGCCAGCAGTTTCGGGGGGGTCCACGGTAATGAGCAGTTCTTC. Encoded protein: CASSFGGVHGNEQFF.

The rearrangement joins TRBV6-2 or TRBV6-3 to TRBJ2-1; TRBD2 matches at 11 bases. The length of the CDR3 is 14 residues. Trimming at V came to 0 bases and at J to 12 bases, leaving 4 bases not matched to a gene. Germline loops: CDR1 MNHEY, CDR2 SVGEGT. CDR3 sequence (DNA): TGTGCCAGCAGTTACTCCAGACTAGCGGGAAGGCAGTTCTTC. Its protein product is CASSYSRLAGRQFF.

The V call is TRBV5-6, the J call TRBJ1-2; TRBD1 matches at 8 bases. CDR3 length: 12 residues. Per the germline V gene, CDR1 is SGHDT and CDR2 is YYEEEE. V lost 0 bases and J lost 14; bases outside the gene matches: 6. The DNA for the CDR3 is TGTGCCAGCAGCTTGGGACAGGGGCGAGGGACCTTC. Protein sequence: CASSLGQGRGTF.

This clonotype occurred many times. J is TRBJ2-3 and V is TRBV12-3 or TRBV12-4; 9 nucleotides line up with TRBD1. Losses at the gene ends were 6 bases for V and 5 bases for J; bases not matched to a gene: 12. This CDR3 has 16 residues. The CDR3 bases are TGTGCCAGCAGCCCATTAAACAGGGGGCGGGGAGATACGCAGTATTTT. Encoded protein: CASSPLNRGRGDTQYF.